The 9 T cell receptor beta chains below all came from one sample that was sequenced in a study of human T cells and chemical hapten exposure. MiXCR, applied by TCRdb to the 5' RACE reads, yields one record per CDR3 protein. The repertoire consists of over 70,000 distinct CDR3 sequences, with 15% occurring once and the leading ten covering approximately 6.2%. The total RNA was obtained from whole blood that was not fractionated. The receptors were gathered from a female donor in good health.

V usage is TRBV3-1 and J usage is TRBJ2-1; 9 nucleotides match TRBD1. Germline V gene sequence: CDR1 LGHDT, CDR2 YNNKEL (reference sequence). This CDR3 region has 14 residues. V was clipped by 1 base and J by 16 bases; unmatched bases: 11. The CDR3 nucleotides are TGTGCCAGCAGCCAAGCAAGTTTGGGACAGGGAAACTTCTTC. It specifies CASSQASLGQGNFF.

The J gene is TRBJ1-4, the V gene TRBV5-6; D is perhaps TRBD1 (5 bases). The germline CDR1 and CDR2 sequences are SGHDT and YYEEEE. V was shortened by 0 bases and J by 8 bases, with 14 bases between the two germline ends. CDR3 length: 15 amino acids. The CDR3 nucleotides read TGTGCCAGCAGCTTGGCAGGGAAGGTTGGAGAAAAACTGTTTTTT. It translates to CASSLAGKVGEKLFF.

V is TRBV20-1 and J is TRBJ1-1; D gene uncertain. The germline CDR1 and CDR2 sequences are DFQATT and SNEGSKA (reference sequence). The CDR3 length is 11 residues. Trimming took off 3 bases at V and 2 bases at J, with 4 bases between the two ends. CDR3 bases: TGCAGTGCTAGTACCAACACTGAAGCTTTCTTT. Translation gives CSASTNTEAFF.

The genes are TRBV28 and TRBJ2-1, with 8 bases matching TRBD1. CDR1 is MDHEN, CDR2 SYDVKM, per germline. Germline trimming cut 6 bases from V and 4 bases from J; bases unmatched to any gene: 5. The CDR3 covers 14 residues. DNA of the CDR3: TGTGCCAGCAGACCGGGACAGGAATACAATGAGCAGTTCTTC. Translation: CASRPGQEYNEQFF.

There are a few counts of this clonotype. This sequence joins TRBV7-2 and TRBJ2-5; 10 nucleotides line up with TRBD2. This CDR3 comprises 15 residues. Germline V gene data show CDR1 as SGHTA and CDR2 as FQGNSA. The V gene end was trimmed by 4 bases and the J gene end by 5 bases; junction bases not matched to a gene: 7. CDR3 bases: TGTGCCAGCAGCTCTAGCGGGGGCCTCTTCGAGACCCAGTACTTC. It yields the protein CASSSSGGLFETQYF.

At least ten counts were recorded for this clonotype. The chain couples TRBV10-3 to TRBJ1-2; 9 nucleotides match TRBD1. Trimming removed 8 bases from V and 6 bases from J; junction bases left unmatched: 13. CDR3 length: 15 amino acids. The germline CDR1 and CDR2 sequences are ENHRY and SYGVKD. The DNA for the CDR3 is TGTGCCATCCGGGGACAGGGACTTACATCGGATGGCTACACCTTC. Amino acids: CAIRGQGLTSDGYTF.

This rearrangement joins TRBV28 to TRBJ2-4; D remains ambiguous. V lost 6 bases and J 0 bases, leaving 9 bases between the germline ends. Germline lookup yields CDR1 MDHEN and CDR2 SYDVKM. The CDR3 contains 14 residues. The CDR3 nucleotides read TGTGCCAGCAGCTCGGCCGTAGCCAAAAACATTCAGTACTTC. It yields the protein CASSSAVAKNIQYF.

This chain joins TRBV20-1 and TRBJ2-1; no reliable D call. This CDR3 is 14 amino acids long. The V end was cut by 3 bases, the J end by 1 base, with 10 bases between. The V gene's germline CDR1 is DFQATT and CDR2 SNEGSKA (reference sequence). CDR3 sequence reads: CSASRAGSYNEQFF. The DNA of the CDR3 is TGCAGTGCTAGTAGGGCCGGGTCCTACAATGAGCAGTTCTTC.

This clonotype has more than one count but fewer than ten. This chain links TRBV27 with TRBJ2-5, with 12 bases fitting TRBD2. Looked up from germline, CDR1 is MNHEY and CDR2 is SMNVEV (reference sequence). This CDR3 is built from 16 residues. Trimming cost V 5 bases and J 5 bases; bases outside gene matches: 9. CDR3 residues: CASSPRTSGAGETQYF. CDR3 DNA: TGTGCCAGCAGTCCACGGACTAGCGGGGCTGGGGAGACCCAGTACTTC.